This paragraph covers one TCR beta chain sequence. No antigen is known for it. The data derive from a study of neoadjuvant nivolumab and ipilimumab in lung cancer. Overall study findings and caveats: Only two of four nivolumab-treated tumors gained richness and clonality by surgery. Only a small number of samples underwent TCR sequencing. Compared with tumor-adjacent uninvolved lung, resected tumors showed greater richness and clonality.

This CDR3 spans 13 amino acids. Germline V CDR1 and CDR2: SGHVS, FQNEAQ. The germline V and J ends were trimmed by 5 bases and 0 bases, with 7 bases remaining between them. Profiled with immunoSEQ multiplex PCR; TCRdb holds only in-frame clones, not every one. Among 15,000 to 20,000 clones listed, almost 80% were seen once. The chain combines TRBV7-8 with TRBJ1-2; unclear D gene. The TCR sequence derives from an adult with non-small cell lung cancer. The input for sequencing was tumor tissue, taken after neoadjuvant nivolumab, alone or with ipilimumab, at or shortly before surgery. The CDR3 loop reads CASSAWANYGYTF. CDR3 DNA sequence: TGTGCCAGCAGCGCCTGGGCTAACTATGGCTACACCTTC.